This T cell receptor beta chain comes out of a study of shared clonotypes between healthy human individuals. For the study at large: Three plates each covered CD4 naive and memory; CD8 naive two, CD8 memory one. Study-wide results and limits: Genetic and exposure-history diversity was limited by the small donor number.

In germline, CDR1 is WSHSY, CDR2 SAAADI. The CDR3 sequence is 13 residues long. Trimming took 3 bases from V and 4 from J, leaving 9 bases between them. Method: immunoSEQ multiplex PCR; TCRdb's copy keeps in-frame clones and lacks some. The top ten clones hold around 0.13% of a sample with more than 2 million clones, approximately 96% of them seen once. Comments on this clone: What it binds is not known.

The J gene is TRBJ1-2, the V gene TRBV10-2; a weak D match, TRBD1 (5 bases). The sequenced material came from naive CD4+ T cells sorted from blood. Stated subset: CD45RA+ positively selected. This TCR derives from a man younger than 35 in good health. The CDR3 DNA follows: TGCGCCAGCAGTGATCAGGGCGGCTATGGCTACACCTTC. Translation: CASSDQGGYGYTF.